This paragraph covers one T cell receptor (beta chain) sequence. Its cognate antigen is unknown. This sample is drawn from a study of blood T cells in healthy people across ages. Combining a sample-barcoded 5' primer with a J-beta primer mix, a second PCR ran for 7 to 11 cycles. Every cDNA molecule carried a tag from a template-switch adaptor bearing 12 random nucleotides. TCRdb itself ran the 5' RACE reads through MiXCR, one entry per CDR3 protein. The table lists 1.8 million or so distinct CDR3 sequences, about two fifths of them singletons. Each donor supplied 7.5 to 10 milliliters of peripheral blood. Germline-derived CDR1 and CDR2 are SGHTA and FQGNSA. CDR3 length: 16 amino acids. Study-wide points: Greater diversity and more naive CD4+ cells were seen in long-lived donors than in aged donors. Measured against age, TCR beta diversity per million T cells decreased in a roughly linear manner.

Sample: blood. The chain is built from TRBV7-2 and TRBJ2-1; D is uncertain. The J call may be faulty, since TRBJ2-7 better matches the DNA end. This TCR came from a human donor in good health. The CDR3 DNA sequence: TGTGCCAGCAGCTTCAGTCGACCGAGCTCCTACAATGAGCAGTACTTC. Protein sequence: CASSFSRPSSYNEQYF.